One and the same sample provided the 22 T cell receptor beta chains below, sequenced in a study of tissue T cells after allogeneic stem cell transplantation. Produced via immunoSEQ multiplex PCR; TCRdb's table is partial and in-frame only. The table lists more than 45,000 clones, roughly 73% of them singletons. Source material: sorted cells pooled from one or two spleens. These TCRs come from a pool of C57BL/6 mice in good health.

A remark on this clone: Genes here carry mouse names. The read is 1 residue too short to cover the CDR3 end, so that end is filled in from the germline J gene. The chain carries TRBV13-3 and TRBJ2-5, with D tentatively TRBD1 or TRBD2 (6 bases each). There are 15 residues in the CDR3. CDR1 NNHDY and CDR2 SYVADS come from the germline V gene. V dropped 2 bases and J dropped 6 bases, with 16 bases sitting between them. CDR3 DNA, as far as it was read: TGTGCCAGCAGTGAAGCCCGGGGGCGGGGGGACACCCAGTAC. It is translated as CASSEARGRGDTQY. From start to end, the CDR3 is CASSEARGRGDTQYF.

On this clone itself: Gene names follow the mouse nomenclature. The CDR3 end is not reached by the read, which stops 1 residue before it; the germline J gene fills it in. This chain joins TRBV19 and TRBJ1-6; no definite D call. TRBJ1-6 is filed as an ORF, its function uncertain. Deletions cut 1 base from V and 0 bases from J, with 8 bases between. Germline CDR1 reads FNHDT; CDR2 reads SITEND (reference sequence). CDR3 length: 16 amino acids. The CDR3 bases that were read are TGTGCCAGCAGTATAAGTCACCTTTCCTATAATTCGCCCCTCTAC. Translation gives CASSISHLSYNSPLY. The CDR3 in its entirety is CASSISHLSYNSPLYF.

In regard to this clone: Mouse gene names and germline throughout. The read is 1 residue too short to cover the CDR3 end, so that end is filled in from the germline J gene. The rearrangement links TRBV24 to TRBJ2-5; D possibly corresponds to TRBD1 (6 bases). CDR1 is KGHTA and CDR2 is FRNEEI in the germline V gene. The V and J ends lost 0 bases and 6 bases respectively, with 10 bases between them. The CDR3 consists of 14 residues. CDR3 DNA (partial): TGTGCCAGCAGTCTGTATCCAGGGGTGGACACCCAGTAC. Protein: CASSLYPGVDTQY. The CDR3 in its entirety is CASSLYPGVDTQYF.

A word on this clone: Gene names and germline refer to mouse. Coverage ceases 1 residue before the CDR3 finishes, and the germline J gene fills in the end. V usage is TRBV19 and J usage is TRBJ1-2; D not resolved. V shed 0 bases and J shed 1 base, with 4 bases lying between them. CDR3 length equals 13 residues. The germline V gene has CDR1 FNHDT and CDR2 SITEND (reference sequence). CDR3 in amino acids: CASSIDKNSDYTF. Incomplete CDR3 DNA: TGTGCCAGCAGTATAGACAAAAACTCCGACTACACC.

A word on this clone: Genes and germline come from the mouse. Sequencing ends 1 residue short of the CDR3 end; the germline J gene provides the rest. The chain couples TRBV19 to TRBJ2-1; 8 bases align to TRBD2. The CDR3 extends over 14 amino acids. V gave up 5 bases and J gave up 6 bases; unmatched junction bases: 7. CDR1 and CDR2 from the germline V gene are FNHDT and SITEND (reference sequence). This chain's CDR3 is CASREGGRFAEQFF. The covered CDR3 bases are TGTGCCAGCAGAGAGGGGGGGCGTTTTGCTGAGCAGTTC.

Comments on this clone: Genes and germline are mouse. The CDR3 end is not reached by the read, which stops 1 residue before it; the germline J gene fills it in. The rearrangement joins TRBV12-1 to TRBJ2-3; D not certain. The CDR3 sequence is 13 residues long. Germline V gives CDR1 SGHSN, CDR2 HYEKVE. Trimming cost V 2 bases and J 1 base, with 6 bases left between them. The CDR3 is CASSPSGAETLYF. The part of the CDR3 DNA that was read is TGTGCCAGCTCTCCCTCCGGTGCAGAAACGCTGTAT.

Turning to this clone: Gene names are the mouse ones. The missing CDR3 end, 1 residue past where the read stops, is filled in from the germline J gene. The gene calls are TRBV17 and TRBJ2-7; D assignment may be TRBD1 or TRBD2 (5 bases each). In germline, CDR1 is MNHDT, CDR2 YYDKIL. V was trimmed by 0 bases and J by 0 bases, leaving 6 bases between them. CDR3 length: 14 residues. The CDR3 sequence is CASSREGVSYEQYF. CDR3 bases read: TGTGCTAGCAGTAGAGAGGGGGTCTCCTATGAACAGTAC.

Comment on this clone: Germline and genes here are mouse. Read coverage stops 1 residue before the CDR3 terminus; the germline J gene supplies the remainder. The J gene is TRBJ2-3, the V gene TRBV19, with D unresolved. Germline assignment: CDR1 FNHDT and CDR2 SITEND (reference sequence). This CDR3 has 15 amino acids. V shed 0 bases and J shed 0 bases, with 8 bases lying between them. Incomplete CDR3 DNA: TGTGCCAGCAGTATAGAGGCGACTAGTGCAGAAACGCTGTAT. It codes for CASSIEATSAETLY. Given in full, the CDR3 is CASSIEATSAETLYF.

Comments on this clone: The genes are named according to mouse. The sequenced fragment ends 1 residue before the CDR3 boundary, so the rest is inferred from the germline J gene. V gene TRBV24 combines with J gene TRBJ2-1; 7 bases line up with TRBD1. Germline V gene sequence: CDR1 KGHTA, CDR2 FRNEEI. V lost 0 bases and J lost 5; bases outside the gene matches: 4. This CDR3 is built from 15 residues. The CDR3 bases that were read are TGTGCCAGCAGTCTGTATAAGGGACAGCATGCTGAGCAGTTC. Translated: CASSLYKGQHAEQF. The entire CDR3 reads CASSLYKGQHAEQFF.

Worth noting for this clone: Gene names refer to mouse genes. The CDR3 end falls 1 residue outside the read, so it is completed with the germline J gene. This chain links TRBV31 with TRBJ2-4; TRBD2 matches at 9 bases. The CDR3 extends over 15 amino acids. The V gene end was trimmed by 0 bases and the J gene end by 2 bases; junction bases not matched to a gene: 3. The germline V gene encodes CDR1 GKSSPN and CDR2 SITVG. The sequenced CDR3 bases are TGTGCCTGGAGTCTTACTGGGGGGACTCAAAACACCTTGTAC. Protein sequence: CAWSLTGGTQNTLY. The entire CDR3 reads CAWSLTGGTQNTLYF.

To note about this clone: Gene and germline names: mouse. The CDR3 end falls 1 residue outside the read, so it is completed with the germline J gene. This chain uses TRBV16 with TRBJ1-1; D call uncertain. V gave up 4 bases and J gave up 0 bases, with 12 bases separating them. The CDR3 spans 15 residues. Germline V gene sequence: CDR1 SGHSA, CDR2 FRNQAP. The CDR3 protein is CASSSPRNANTEVFF. CDR3 DNA (partial): TGTGCAAGCAGCTCCCCCCGGAATGCAAACACAGAAGTCTTC.

This clone appeared a few times. Genes and germline come from the mouse. The read terminates 1 residue ahead of where the CDR3 ends, so the germline J gene completes it. V and J are TRBV31 and TRBJ2-1; D unclear. Germline values: CDR1 GKSSPN, CDR2 SITVG. The CDR3 is 12 amino acids. Trimming cost V 0 bases and J 6 bases, with 6 bases left between them. The CDR3 bases that were read are TGTGCCTGGAGTCTGGGATTTGCTGAGCAGTTC. This gives the protein CAWSLGFAEQF. The full CDR3 protein reads CAWSLGFAEQFF.

Comments on this clone: Mouse names are used for the genes. The read comes to an end 1 residue before the CDR3 does, leaving the germline J gene to fill in the end. The V gene is TRBV16, the J gene TRBJ1-1; D gene uncertain. Germline V lookup: CDR1 SGHSA, CDR2 FRNQAP. This CDR3 is 11 amino acids long. Trimming removed 0 bases at V and 11 bases at J, with 7 bases between. The CDR3 loop is CASSLEGGVFF. The part of the CDR3 DNA that was read is TGTGCAAGCAGCTTAGAGGGAGGCGTCTTC.

This clone has just a few counts. Gene names refer to mouse genes. Coverage ceases 1 residue before the CDR3 finishes, and the germline J gene fills in the end. The rearrangement joins TRBV2 to TRBJ2-1, with 8 nucleotides matching TRBD2. The CDR3 loop spans 14 amino acids. V was clipped by 4 bases and J by 2 bases; unmatched bases: 1. CDR1 is LGHNA, CDR2 YSYQKL, per germline. Partial CDR3 DNA: TGTGCCAGCAGCCCCTGGGGGGACTATGCTGAGCAGTTC. The encoded protein is CASSPWGDYAEQF. The CDR3, in full, reads CASSPWGDYAEQFF.

The table lists this clone with a count of one. All gene names here are mouse names. The missing CDR3 end, 1 residue past where the read stops, is filled in from the germline J gene. The chain uses TRBV16 and TRBJ2-2; TRBD2 matches 8 bases. The V gene's germline CDR1 is SGHSA and CDR2 FRNQAP. There are 15 residues in the CDR3. The trim removed 3 bases at V and 4 bases at J, leaving 4 bases unmatched. The CDR3 reads CASSLGGRGTGQLYF. Incomplete CDR3 DNA: TGTGCAAGCAGCTTGGGGGGGCGGGGCACCGGGCAGCTCTAC.

Of note for this clone: All gene names here are mouse names. The CDR3 is cut off 1 residue early in the read; its end comes from the germline J gene. J is TRBJ2-5 and V is TRBV13-2; 7 bases align to TRBD1. The CDR3 length is 16 residues. V trimming: 3 bases; J trimming: 0 bases; junction bases outside the gene matches: 7. Germline assignment: CDR1 NNHNN and CDR2 SYGAGS (reference sequence). CDR3 region: CASGAPGTANQDTQYF. Partial CDR3 DNA: TGTGCCAGCGGTGCCCCAGGGACAGCTAACCAAGACACCCAGTAC.

About this clone itself: Gene and germline names: mouse. The sequenced CDR3 bases are TGTGCCAGCAGCCCGGACAGTGCAGAAACGCTGTAT. Amino acids: CASSPDSAETLY. The entire CDR3 protein is CASSPDSAETLYF. V and J are TRBV3 and TRBJ2-3; D is undetermined. The read ends 1 residue shy of where the CDR3 ends; the end is completed using the germline J gene. Germline V lookup: CDR1 SNHLY, CDR2 FYNGKV (reference sequence). Between the trimmed V and J ends, which lost 5 bases and 0 bases, there was a span of 6 bases. The CDR3 totals 13 residues.

For this clone: All gene names here are mouse names. The identical CDR3 is also encoded by other nucleotide sequences in the sample. The DNA read from the CDR3 is TGTGCCAGCAGCCAAGACCCTGGGGGGGATGCTGAGCAGTTC. As protein: CASSQDPGGDAEQF. The full CDR3 protein is CASSQDPGGDAEQFF. This rearrangement joins TRBV2 to TRBJ2-1; 9 bases fit TRBD2. Coverage ceases 1 residue before the CDR3 finishes, and the germline J gene fills in the end. This CDR3 comprises 15 residues. CDR1 and CDR2 (germline): LGHNA, YSYQKL. V lost 0 bases to trimming and J lost 5 bases; unmatched junction nucleotides: 2.

A note on this clone: Mouse names are used for the genes. The CDR3 end is not reached by the read, which stops 1 residue before it; the germline J gene fills it in. The V call is TRBV3, the J call TRBJ2-1; D unclear. The V end was cut by 3 bases, the J end by 2 bases, with 2 bases between. Germline V gene sequence: CDR1 SNHLY, CDR2 FYNGKV (reference sequence). The length of the CDR3 is 12 residues. CDR3 loop: CASSFDYAEQFF. The part of the CDR3 DNA that was read is TGTGCCAGCAGCTTCGACTATGCTGAGCAGTTC.

In the case of this clone: The gene symbols are mouse symbols. The CDR3 end falls 1 residue outside the read, so it is completed with the germline J gene. This rearrangement joins TRBV13-3 to TRBJ1-6; tentative D call: TRBD1 (5 bases). Being an ORF, TRBJ1-6 has a function that is uncertain. The germline V gene has CDR1 NNHDY and CDR2 SYVADS. The CDR3 runs to 14 residues. Trimming took 1 base from V and 5 from J, leaving 7 bases between them. This CDR3 is CASSDKGHNSPLYF. The sequenced part of the CDR3 DNA is TGTGCCAGCAGTGATAAGGGGCATAATTCGCCCCTCTAC.

Turning to this clone: Genes and germline come from the mouse. Sequencing ends 1 residue short of the CDR3 end; the germline J gene provides the rest. This chain uses TRBV3 with TRBJ2-4; D uncertain. The ends were cut back, 1 base at V and 4 bases at J, with 6 bases in the middle. This CDR3 has 13 residues. Germline CDR1 SNHLY, CDR2 FYNGKV (reference sequence). CDR3 DNA, as far as it was read: TGTGCCAGCAGCTTAGACGGAGAAAACACCTTGTAC. This translates into CASSLDGENTLY. The entire CDR3 is CASSLDGENTLYF.

About this clone: Gene names follow the mouse nomenclature. Read data end 1 residue before the CDR3 end; the end is taken from the germline J gene. The chain carries TRBV1 and TRBJ1-3; 8 bases align to TRBD1. This CDR3 is 16 amino acids long. Losses at the gene ends were 0 bases for V and 2 bases for J; bases not matched to a gene: 3. Germline CDR1 reads NSQYPW; CDR2 reads LRSPGD (reference sequence). The CDR3 spells CTCSADWTGTGNTLYF. Partial CDR3 DNA: TGCACCTGCAGTGCAGATTGGACAGGGACTGGAAATACGCTCTAT.